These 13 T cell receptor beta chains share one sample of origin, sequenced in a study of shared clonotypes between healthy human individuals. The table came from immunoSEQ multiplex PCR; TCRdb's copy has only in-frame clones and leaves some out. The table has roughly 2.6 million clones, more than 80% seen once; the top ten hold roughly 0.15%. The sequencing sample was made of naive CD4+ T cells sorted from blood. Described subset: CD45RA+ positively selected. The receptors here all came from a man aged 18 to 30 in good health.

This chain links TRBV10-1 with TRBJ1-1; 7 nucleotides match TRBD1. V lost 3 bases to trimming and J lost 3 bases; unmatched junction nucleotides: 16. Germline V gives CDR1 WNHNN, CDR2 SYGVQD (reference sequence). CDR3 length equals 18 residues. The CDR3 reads CASSDLDRNYAQDTEAFF. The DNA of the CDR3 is TGCGCCAGCAGTGATCTGGACAGGAACTATGCTCAGGACACTGAAGCTTTCTTT.

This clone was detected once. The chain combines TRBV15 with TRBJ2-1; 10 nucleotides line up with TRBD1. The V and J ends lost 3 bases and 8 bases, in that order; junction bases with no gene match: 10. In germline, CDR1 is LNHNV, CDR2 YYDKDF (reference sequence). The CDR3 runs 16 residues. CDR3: CATSRGTGTGVYEQFF. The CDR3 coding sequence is TGTGCCACCAGCAGGGGGACCGGGACAGGGGTATATGAGCAGTTCTTC.

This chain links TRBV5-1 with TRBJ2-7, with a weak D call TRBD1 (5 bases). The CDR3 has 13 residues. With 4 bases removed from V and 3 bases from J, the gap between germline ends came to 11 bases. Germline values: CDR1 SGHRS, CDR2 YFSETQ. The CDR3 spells CASSPDIDYEQYF. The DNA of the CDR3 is TGCGCCAGCAGCCCGGACATAGACTACGAGCAGTACTTC.

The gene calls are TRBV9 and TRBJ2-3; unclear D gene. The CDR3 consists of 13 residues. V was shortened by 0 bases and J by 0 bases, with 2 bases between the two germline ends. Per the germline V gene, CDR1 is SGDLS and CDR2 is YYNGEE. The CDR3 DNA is TGTGCCAGCAGCGTAGAAAGCACAGATACGCAGTATTTT. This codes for CASSVESTDTQYF.

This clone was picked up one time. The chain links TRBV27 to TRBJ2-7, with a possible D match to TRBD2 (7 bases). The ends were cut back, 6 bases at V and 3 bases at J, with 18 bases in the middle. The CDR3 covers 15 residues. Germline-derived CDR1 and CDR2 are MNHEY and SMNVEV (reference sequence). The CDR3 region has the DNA TGTGCCAGCAGCTGGAAGGGGGGGGGTTTCTACGAGCAGTACTTC. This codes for CASSWKGGGFYEQYF.

The DNA for the CDR3 is TGCGCCAGCAGCCAGCTAGCTACCTACAATGAGCAGTTCTTC. Encoded protein: CASSQLATYNEQFF. The chain links TRBV4-1 to TRBJ2-1; maybe TRBD2 (5 bases). Trimming took 3 bases from V and 2 from J, leaving 8 bases between them. CDR3 length: 14 amino acids. Germline CDR1 reads MGHRA; CDR2 reads YSYEKL.

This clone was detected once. The CDR3 sequence: CASSDAGGLISTDTQYF. In DNA form, the CDR3 reads TGTGCCAGCAGCGATGCAGGGGGCCTTATTAGCACAGATACGCAGTATTTT. The V call is TRBV5-6, the J call TRBJ2-3, with 8 bases lining up with TRBD1. The CDR3 contains 17 residues. CDR1 SGHDT and CDR2 YYEEEE come from the germline V gene. V lost 4 bases, J lost 0 bases, and 10 bases stayed unmatched.

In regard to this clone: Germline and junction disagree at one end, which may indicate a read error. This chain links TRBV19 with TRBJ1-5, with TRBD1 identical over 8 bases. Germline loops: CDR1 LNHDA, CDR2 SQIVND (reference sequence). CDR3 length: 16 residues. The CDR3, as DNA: TGTGCCAGTAGTAATCTGGCGGCAGGGGGCAAGCAGCCCCAGCATTTT. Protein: CASSNLAAGGKQPQHF.

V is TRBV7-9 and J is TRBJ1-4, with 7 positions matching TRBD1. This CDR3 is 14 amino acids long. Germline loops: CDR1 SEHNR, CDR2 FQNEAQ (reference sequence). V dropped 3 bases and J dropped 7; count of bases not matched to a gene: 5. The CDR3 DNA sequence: TGTGCCAGCAGCTTCGGGACAGAAACTGAAAAACTGTTTTTT. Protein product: CASSFGTETEKLFF.

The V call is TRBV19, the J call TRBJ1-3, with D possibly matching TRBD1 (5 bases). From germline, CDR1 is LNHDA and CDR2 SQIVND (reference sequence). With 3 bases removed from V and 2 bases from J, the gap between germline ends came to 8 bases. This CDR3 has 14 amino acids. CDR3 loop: CASSIQGAGNTIYF. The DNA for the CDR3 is TGTGCCAGTAGTATCCAGGGTGCTGGAAACACCATATATTTT.

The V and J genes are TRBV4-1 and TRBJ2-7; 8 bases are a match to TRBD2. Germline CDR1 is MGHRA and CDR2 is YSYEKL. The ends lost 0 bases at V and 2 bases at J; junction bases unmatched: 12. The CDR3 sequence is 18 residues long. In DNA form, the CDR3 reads TGCGCCAGCAGCCAAGAGGACTCCAGACGGGGGGGTCCCTACGAGCAGTACTTC. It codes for CASSQEDSRRGGPYEQYF.

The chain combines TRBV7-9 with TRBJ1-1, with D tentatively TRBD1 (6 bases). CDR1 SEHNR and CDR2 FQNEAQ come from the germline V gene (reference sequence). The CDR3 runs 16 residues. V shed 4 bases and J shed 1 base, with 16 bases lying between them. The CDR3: CASSYRSTGPNTEAFF. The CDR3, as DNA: TGTGCCAGCAGCTACCGATCGACAGGCCCGAACACTGAAGCTTTCTTT.

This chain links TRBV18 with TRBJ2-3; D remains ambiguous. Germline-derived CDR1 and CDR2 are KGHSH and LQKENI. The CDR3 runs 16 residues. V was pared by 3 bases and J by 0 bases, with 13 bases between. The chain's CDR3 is CASSPVSYRSTDTQYF. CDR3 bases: TGTGCCAGCTCACCCGTATCGTACAGAAGCACAGATACGCAGTATTTT.